The 26 T cell receptor beta chains presented below share a single source sample, sequenced in a study of cytotoxic CD8 clonotypes in ibrutinib-treated CLL. Profiling relied on immunoSEQ multiplex PCR, and the TCRdb table lists in-frame clones only, not all of them. The table has roughly 54,000 clones, 50% to 65% seen once. Sequenced material: PBMCs, taken after 24 months of ibrutinib treatment. The receptors come from a human donor with chronic lymphocytic leukemia.

The V and J genes are TRBV29-1 and TRBJ1-1; D ambiguous. The CDR3 length is 10 residues. Germline-derived CDR1 and CDR2 are SQVTM and ANQGSEA. V was pared by 7 bases and J by 6 bases, with 9 bases between. CDR3: CSAGTAEAFF. The CDR3 nucleotides are TGCAGCGCCGGTACAGCTGAAGCTTTCTTT. Drawing the rest from reference TRBV29-1 and TRBJ1-1, the complete variable domain is SAVISQKPSRDICQRGTSLTIQCQVDSQVTMMFWYRQQPGQSLTLIATANQGSEATYESGFVIDKFPISRPNLTFSTLTVSNMSPEDSSIYLCSAGTAEAFFGQGTRLTVV.

The V and J genes are TRBV14 and TRBJ2-5; TRBD1 agrees at 9 bases. Germline CDR1 is SGHDN and CDR2 is FVKESK. CDR3 length equals 18 residues. J was trimmed by 3 bases and V by 4 bases; bases with no gene match: 15. CDR3 coding DNA: TGTGCCAGCAGCCGAAGTGATGGGACAGGGCGGACCGAAGAGACCCAGTACTTC. As protein: CASSRSDGTGRTEETQYF.

The genes are TRBV6-5 and TRBJ1-1, with no clear D. Trimming took 7 bases from V and 5 from J, leaving 11 bases between them. There are 12 residues in the CDR3. Germline V gene data show CDR1 as MNHEY and CDR2 as SVGAGI. DNA for the CDR3: TGTGCCAGCACCGCCTTGGGGACTGAAGCTTTCTTT. Translation gives CASTALGTEAFF.

This sequence joins TRBV19 and TRBJ1-3; a possible D gene is TRBD1 (5 bases). Germline V CDR1 and CDR2: LNHDA, SQIVND (reference sequence). Trimming shortened V by 3 bases and J by 2 bases, and 8 bases separated the two germline ends. The CDR3 is 14 residues long. The chain's CDR3 is CASSIRAAGNTIYF. Here the CDR3 DNA reads TGTGCCAGTAGTATCAGGGCGGCTGGAAACACCATATATTTT.

This clone was found a few times. This chain uses TRBV2 with TRBJ2-7; D gene ambiguous. Germline values: CDR1 SNHLY, CDR2 FYNNEI. The CDR3 spans 13 residues. Trimming removed 7 bases from V and 4 bases from J, with 14 bases in between. CDR3 sequence (DNA): TGTGCCAGCACCAAGGGTGGGCAGTACGAGCAGTACTTC. This codes for CASTKGGQYEQYF.

The genes are TRBV11-2 and TRBJ1-1, with D possibly matching TRBD1 (6 bases). The V and J ends lost 3 bases and 9 bases respectively, with 11 bases between them. Germline V CDR1 and CDR2: SGHAT, FQNNGV. The length of the CDR3 is 12 residues. This CDR3 is CASSFPGAKAFF. The CDR3 nucleotides are TGTGCCAGCAGCTTTCCAGGGGCAAAAGCTTTCTTT.

The chain links TRBV27 to TRBJ1-5; D is unclear. The CDR3 sequence is 13 residues long. Trimming removed 2 bases at V and 4 bases at J, with 6 bases between. Germline values: CDR1 MNHEY, CDR2 SMNVEV (reference sequence). The CDR3 DNA is TGTGCCAGCAGTTTACTGGGGAATCAGCCCCAGCATTTT. It codes for CASSLLGNQPQHF.

The count of this clone is one. J is TRBJ2-4 and V is TRBV7-9; TRBD2 is a possible D gene (6 bases). Germline V gene lookup returns CDR1 SEHNR and CDR2 FQNEAQ (reference sequence). V was trimmed by 1 base and J by 12 bases, leaving 13 bases between them. The CDR3 consists of 13 residues. CDR3 residues: CASSLDSRRDQYF. The CDR3, as DNA: TGTGCCAGCAGCTTAGACAGCCGGAGGGATCAGTACTTC.

The rearrangement uses TRBV18 and TRBJ2-1, with 12 nucleotides matching TRBD2. This CDR3 has 18 residues. Trimming took 3 bases from V and 6 from J; bases not matched to a gene: 12. Germline CDR1 KGHSH, CDR2 LQKENI. CDR3 in amino acids: CASSPTRTSGVPRNEQFF. For the CDR3, the DNA is TGTGCCAGCTCACCCACTCGGACTAGCGGGGTGCCCCGCAATGAGCAGTTCTTC.

This sequence joins TRBV27 and TRBJ2-7; D is possibly TRBD2 (5 bases). This CDR3 is 14 amino acids long. Trimming left V 4 bases short and J 3 bases short, with 13 bases between. CDR1 and CDR2 from the germline V gene are MNHEY and SMNVEV (reference sequence). CDR3 sequence (DNA): TGTGCCAGCAGTTACTCCGGACGGGGCTACGAGCAGTACTTC. The encoded protein is CASSYSGRGYEQYF.

This clone was counted between two and nine times. The chain carries TRBV7-8 and TRBJ1-3; D unresolved. The CDR3 runs to 15 residues. Germline values: CDR1 SGHVS, CDR2 FQNEAQ. V was cut by 4 bases and J by 0 bases, with 10 bases left in between. CDR3 loop: CASSSLSSSGNTIYF. The CDR3 coding sequence is TGTGCCAGCAGCTCCCTAAGCAGCTCTGGAAACACCATATATTTT. Supplemented by reference TRBV7-8 and TRBJ1-3, the full variable domain reads GAGVSQSPRYKVAKRGQDVALRCDPISGHVSLFWYQQALGQGPEFLTYFQNEAQLDKSGLPSDRFFAERPEGSVSTLKIQRTQQEDSAVYLCASSSLSSSGNTIYFGEGSWLTVV.

This clone was seen a few times. The CDR3 region is CAISDSGTGGSGYTF. For the CDR3, the DNA is TGTGCCATCAGTGATTCCGGGACAGGGGGAAGTGGCTACACCTTC. This chain connects TRBV10-3 to TRBJ1-2, with TRBD1 identical over 11 bases. Per germline, CDR1 ENHRY and CDR2 SYGVKD. V shed 3 bases and J 7 bases; nucleotides not matched to a gene: 7. The CDR3 runs 15 residues.

In this sample, this clone turned up once. The rearrangement uses TRBV9 and TRBJ2-5, with D possibly being TRBD2 (5 bases). CDR1 and CDR2 from the germline V gene are SGDLS and YYNGEE. This CDR3 has 17 amino acids. With 3 bases removed from V and 0 bases from J, the gap between germline ends came to 18 bases. The CDR3 DNA reads TGTGCCAGCAGCGCTACCGCGGGCCCGGCGTACCAAGAGACCCAGTACTTC. This sequence encodes CASSATAGPAYQETQYF.

The chain couples TRBV4-1 to TRBJ2-7, with D possibly TRBD1 on 6 matching bases. The CDR3 is 18 residues long. The V and J ends lost 3 bases and 0 bases respectively, with 21 bases between them. From germline, CDR1 is MGHRA and CDR2 YSYEKL. CDR3 bases: TGCGCCAGCAGCCAGGGCCCGTCCGGGACACCTAACTCCTACGAGCAGTACTTC. Translation: CASSQGPSGTPNSYEQYF.

This clone was recorded at least ten times. The chain couples TRBV4-1 to TRBJ2-7; D might be TRBD1 (5 bases). Germline V gives CDR1 MGHRA, CDR2 YSYEKL. Trimming took 2 bases from V and 5 from J, leaving 7 bases between them. The CDR3 loop spans 12 amino acids. DNA of the CDR3: TGCGCCAGCAGCCAACAGGGCAACGAGCAGTACTTC. This gives the protein CASSQQGNEQYF.

The V gene is TRBV5-1, the J gene TRBJ2-2, with D perhaps given as TRBD1 or TRBD2 (5 bases each). This CDR3 has 15 residues. The V end lost 4 bases, the J end lost 5 bases, and 15 bases lay between the germline ends. Germline V gives CDR1 SGHRS, CDR2 YFSETQ. CDR3 in DNA: TGCGCCAGCAGCCTTACAGGAGAGGGGACCGGGGAGCTGTTTTTT. Translated, it gives CASSLTGEGTGELFF.

This clone was seen a single time. J is TRBJ2-5 and V is TRBV10-2; 9 bases align to TRBD2. Trimming removed 4 bases from V and 5 bases from J; junction bases left unmatched: 5. The germline CDR1 and CDR2 sequences are WSHSY and SAAADI. The CDR3 loop spans 14 amino acids. CDR3 in DNA: TGCGCCAGCAGTGTGGGACTAGCCTGGGAGACCCAGTACTTC. It specifies CASSVGLAWETQYF.

The V call is TRBV29-1, the J call TRBJ1-5; tentatively, D is TRBD1 (6 bases). V was shortened by 7 bases and J by 12 bases, with 19 bases between the two germline ends. This CDR3 comprises 12 residues. The germline CDR1 and CDR2 sequences are SQVTM and ANQGSEA. The CDR3 DNA follows: TGCAGCGCGGGGGCCTTTGGGGAGCGCCAGCATTTT. Its protein is CSAGAFGERQHF.

This clone was detected only a few times. V usage is TRBV10-3 and J usage is TRBJ1-2, with no clear D. The CDR3 sequence is 14 residues long. The V and J ends lost 3 bases and 4 bases respectively, with 12 bases between them. Per the germline V gene, CDR1 is ENHRY and CDR2 is SYGVKD. The CDR3 coding sequence is TGTGCCATCAGTGATCACAAGGCTACCTATGGCTACACCTTC. Its translation: CAISDHKATYGYTF.

The chain couples TRBV12-5 to TRBJ1-1; D may be TRBD1 (6 bases). The CDR3 loop spans 15 amino acids. V was trimmed by 7 bases and J by 0 bases, leaving 15 bases between them. Looked up from germline, CDR1 is LGHNT and CDR2 is FRNRAP. In DNA, the CDR3 is TGTGCTAGTGCCCCTCCGGGACATATGAACACTGAAGCTTTCTTT. Translation: CASAPPGHMNTEAFF.

Notes on this clone: Germline and junction disagree at one end, which may indicate a read error. This sequence joins TRBV5-1 and TRBJ1-2; 9 bases align to TRBD1. The germline CDR1 and CDR2 sequences are SGHRS and YFSETQ. CDR3 size: 16 residues. The CDR3 nucleotides read TGTGCCAGCAGGAGGGACAGGGAGTATGATGACTATGGCTACACCTTC. Translating gives CASRRDREYDDYGYTF.

Of note for this clone: This same CDR3 is encoded by further DNA sequences in the sample. This chain links TRBV5-1 with TRBJ2-3, with D perhaps matching TRBD1 or TRBD2 (7 bases each). With 1 base removed from V and 3 bases from J, the gap between germline ends came to 12 bases. Germline loops: CDR1 SGHRS, CDR2 YFSETQ. The CDR3 covers 15 residues. CDR3: CASSLRQGGTDTQYF. The CDR3 region has the DNA TGCGCCAGCAGCTTGCGGCAGGGGGGGACAGATACGCAGTATTTT. Complete variable domain (other parts from reference TRBV5-1 and TRBJ2-3): KAGVTQTPRYLIKTRGQQVTLSCSPISGHRSVSWYQQTPGQGLQFLFEYFSETQRNKGNFPGRFSGRQFSNSRSEMNVSTLELGDSALYLCASSLRQGGTDTQYFGPGTRLTVL.

The J gene is TRBJ1-3, the V gene TRBV7-9; perhaps TRBD1 as D (5 bases). This CDR3 comprises 15 residues. Germline V gives CDR1 SEHNR, CDR2 FQNEAQ (reference sequence). V was clipped by 3 bases and J by 0 bases, with 9 bases between them. This chain's CDR3 is CASSLGLNSGNTIYF. Here the CDR3 DNA reads TGTGCCAGCAGCTTGGGACTGAACTCTGGAAACACCATATATTTT.

The J gene is TRBJ1-5, the V gene TRBV14, with TRBD1 identical over 7 bases. The CDR3 is 16 amino acids. From germline, CDR1 is SGHDN and CDR2 FVKESK. V was pared by 4 bases and J by 4 bases, with 10 bases of the junction left unmatched. The CDR3 bases are TGTGCCAGCAGCCGTTCCGGGACAGCAAAGAATCAGCCCCAGCATTTT. It codes for CASSRSGTAKNQPQHF.

This clone was seen many times. J is TRBJ2-3 and V is TRBV7-8; a weak D match, TRBD2 (6 bases). Germline V gives CDR1 SGHVS, CDR2 FQNEAQ. V was pared by 8 bases and J by 5 bases, with 20 bases between. This CDR3 is built from 15 residues. The CDR3 nucleotides read TGTGCCAGCTCATCGCTCGGGGGAGAGGGAGATACGCAGTATTTT. This sequence encodes CASSSLGGEGDTQYF.

The chain links TRBV6-6 to TRBJ1-2, with D possibly matching TRBD1 (5 bases). V was shortened by 6 bases and J by 7 bases, with 18 bases between the two germline ends. CDR3 length equals 14 residues. In germline, CDR1 is MNHNY, CDR2 SVGAGI (reference sequence). Here the CDR3 DNA reads TGTGCCAGCAGCCCCCCTAGTGACAGCCGTGGCTACACCTTC. It is translated as CASSPPSDSRGYTF.